Listed below are T cell receptor beta chains from one sample, sequenced in a study of blood T cell repertoires in COVID-19. Assay used: immunoSEQ multiplex PCR; TCRdb lists only in-frame clones, some missing. The sample has about 100,000 clones, about 86% seen once. What was sequenced was PBMCs or T cells enriched from blood (not recorded which). Receptor source: a woman between 50 and 59 years old who had recovered from COVID-19. Both conserved end residues are trimmed from each CDR3. The order of the fields is J gene, V gene, CDR3 protein.

>TRBJ2-7|TRBV5-1
ASSARGQGTEQY
>TRBJ2-6|TRBV7-8
ASSLAGAGANVLT
>TRBJ2-6|TRBV28
ASSRPQMSSGANVLT
>TRBJ2-5|TRBV11-2
ASSLTSGRGETQY
>TRBJ2-7|TRBV28
ASSFPGGRGNEQY
>TRBJ2-2|TRBV10-3
AIADVSPGGGELF
>TRBJ1-6|TRBV5-5
ASSSAGEGGNSPLH
>TRBJ1-1|TRBV5-6
ASSLALTGTNTEAF
>TRBJ2-2|TRBV28
ASPGLAGGSGELF
>TRBJ1-6|TRBV7-6
ASSQQVPGANSPLH
>TRBJ2-1|TRBV27
ASSLSGGSSSNEQF
>TRBJ1-5|TRBV6-1
ASSEQGGGGQPQH
>TRBJ1-2|TRBV27
ASGQGWYGYT
>TRBJ2-2|TRBV11-2
ASSSGGSGGPNTGELF
>TRBJ1-5|TRBV28
ASKRGQGSNPRFGNQPQH
>TRBJ1-5|TRBV6-5
ASRSTGVGNQPQH
>TRBJ2-7|TRBV11-3
ASSFGVGEQY
>TRBJ2-1|TRBV27
ASIGQGPYNEQF
>TRBJ2-7|TRBV5-1
ASTLTGTGFGEQY
>TRBJ2-1|TRBV3-1/TRBV3-2
ASRPGLFRRLIPQF
>TRBJ2-7|TRBV3-1/TRBV3-2
ASSPFRENPYEQY
>TRBJ1-2|TRBV14
ASSQDRLGVDGYT
>TRBJ2-6|TRBV9
ASSVVGTVSSGANVLT
>TRBJ2-2|TRBV7-9
ASSLAATRNTGELF
>TRBJ2-5|TRBV19
ASSSTSGGRETQY
>TRBJ2-7|TRBV5-1
ASRPTPGQGIYEQY
>TRBJ2-5|TRBV5-6
ASSVQGTEQETQY
>TRBJ1-2|TRBV3-1/TRBV3-2
ASSQEFVSSGYT
>TRBJ1-1|TRBV4-1
ASSQGDRANTEAF
>TRBJ2-1|TRBV11-3
ASSLEFRGYNEQF
>TRBJ1-4|TRBV2
ASSEDRWRGPAQLF
>TRBJ1-1|TRBV28
ASNWDRNTEAF
>TRBJ1-3|TRBV28
ASRPGQFGNTIY
>TRBJ1-5|TRBV9
ASSVGRASQEPQH
>TRBJ2-5|TRBV9
ASSVGLADEETQY
>TRBJ2-5|TRBV19
ASRQGISGTQY
>TRBJ2-1|TRBV3-1/TRBV3-2
ASSGTSGSFF
>TRBJ2-5|TRBV10-3
AISGGGVQETQY
>TRBJ2-3|TRBV5-8
ASSLDTRTDTQY
>TRBJ1-1|TRBV5-1
ASSLVPRQGQTEAF
>TRBJ2-3|TRBV15
ATSKGLAGLTGSGTDTQY
>TRBJ2-7|TRBV18
ASSPPGLLQGPYEQY
>TRBJ1-1|TRBV15
ATSTGQSEAF
>TRBJ2-7|TRBV11-1
ASSLVAQGFSYEQY
>TRBJ2-5|TRBV9
ASSVGGGASETQY
>TRBJ1-5|TRBV23-1
ASGSRGSRNQPQH
>TRBJ1-1|TRBV5-5
ASSRDRGNTEAF
>TRBJ2-3|TRBV10-1
ASNAGGAAADTQY
>TRBJ1-1|TRBV7-9
ASSLMPGEEAF
>TRBJ2-7|TRBV12-3/TRBV12-4
ASSSSGFYEQY
>TRBJ2-2|TRBV28
ASSLTSGRRTGELF
>TRBJ1-6|TRBV9
ASSAKREWSYNSPLH